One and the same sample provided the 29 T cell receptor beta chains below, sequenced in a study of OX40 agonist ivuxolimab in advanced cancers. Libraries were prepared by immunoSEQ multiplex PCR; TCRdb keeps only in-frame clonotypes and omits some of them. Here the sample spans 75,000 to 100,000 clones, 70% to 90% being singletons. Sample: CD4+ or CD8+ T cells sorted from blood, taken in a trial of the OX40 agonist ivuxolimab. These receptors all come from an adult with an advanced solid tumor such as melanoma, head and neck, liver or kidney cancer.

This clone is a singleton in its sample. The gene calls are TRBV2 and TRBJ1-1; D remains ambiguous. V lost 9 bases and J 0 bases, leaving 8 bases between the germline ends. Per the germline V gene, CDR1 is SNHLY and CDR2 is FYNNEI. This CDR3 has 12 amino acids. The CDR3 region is CARAQMNTEAFF. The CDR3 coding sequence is TGTGCCAGGGCGCAGATGAACACTGAAGCTTTCTTT.

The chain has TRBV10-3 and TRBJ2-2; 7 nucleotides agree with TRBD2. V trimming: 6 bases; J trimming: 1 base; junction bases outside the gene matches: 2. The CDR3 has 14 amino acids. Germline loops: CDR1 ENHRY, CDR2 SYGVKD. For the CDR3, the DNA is TGTGCCATCAGGATAGCGGGGAACACCGGGGAGCTGTTTTTT. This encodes CAIRIAGNTGELFF.

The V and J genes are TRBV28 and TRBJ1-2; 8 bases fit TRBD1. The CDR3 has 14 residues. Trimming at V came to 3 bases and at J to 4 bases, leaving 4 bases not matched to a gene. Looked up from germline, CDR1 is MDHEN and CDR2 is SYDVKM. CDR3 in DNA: TGTGCCAGCAGTTTGGCAGGGGGCGCCTATGGCTACACCTTC. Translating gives CASSLAGGAYGYTF.

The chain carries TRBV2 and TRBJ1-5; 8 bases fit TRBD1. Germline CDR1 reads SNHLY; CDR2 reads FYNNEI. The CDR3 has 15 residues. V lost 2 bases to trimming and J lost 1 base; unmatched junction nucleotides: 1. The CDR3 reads CASSERTGSNQPQHF. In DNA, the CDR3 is TGTGCCAGCAGTGAACGGACAGGGAGCAATCAGCCCCAGCATTTT.

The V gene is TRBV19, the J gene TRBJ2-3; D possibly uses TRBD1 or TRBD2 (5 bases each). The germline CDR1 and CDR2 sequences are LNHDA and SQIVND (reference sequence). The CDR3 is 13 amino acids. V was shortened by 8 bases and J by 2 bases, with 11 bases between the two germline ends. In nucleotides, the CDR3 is TGTGCCAGTTCGGGACGGGTCACAGATACGCAGTATTTT. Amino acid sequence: CASSGRVTDTQYF.

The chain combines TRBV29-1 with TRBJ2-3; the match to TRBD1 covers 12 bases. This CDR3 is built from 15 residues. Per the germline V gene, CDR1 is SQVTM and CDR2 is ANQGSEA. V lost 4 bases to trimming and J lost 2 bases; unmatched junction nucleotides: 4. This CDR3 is CSVGVGQGATDTQYF. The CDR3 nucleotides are TGCAGCGTTGGAGTGGGACAGGGGGCCACAGATACGCAGTATTTT.

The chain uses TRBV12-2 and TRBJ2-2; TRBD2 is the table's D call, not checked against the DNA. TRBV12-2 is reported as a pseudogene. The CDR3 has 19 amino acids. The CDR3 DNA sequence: TGTGCAAGTCGCTTAGAATCCGAGCGGGACCACGCGAACACCGGGGAGCTGTTTTTT. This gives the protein CASRLESERDHANTGELFF.

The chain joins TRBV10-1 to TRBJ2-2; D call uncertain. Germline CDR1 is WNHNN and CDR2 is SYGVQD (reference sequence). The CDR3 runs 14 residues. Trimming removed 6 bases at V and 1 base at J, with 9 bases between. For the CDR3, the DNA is TGCGCCAGCAGCGGACGGCGGAACACCGGGGAGCTGTTTTTT. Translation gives CASSGRRNTGELFF.

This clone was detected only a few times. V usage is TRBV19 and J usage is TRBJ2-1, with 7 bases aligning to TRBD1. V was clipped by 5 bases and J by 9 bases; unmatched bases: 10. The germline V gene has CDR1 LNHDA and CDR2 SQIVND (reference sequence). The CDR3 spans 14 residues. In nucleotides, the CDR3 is TGTGCCAGTAGTCAATCTAGCAGGGGGACTGAGCAGTTCTTC. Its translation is CASSQSSRGTEQFF.

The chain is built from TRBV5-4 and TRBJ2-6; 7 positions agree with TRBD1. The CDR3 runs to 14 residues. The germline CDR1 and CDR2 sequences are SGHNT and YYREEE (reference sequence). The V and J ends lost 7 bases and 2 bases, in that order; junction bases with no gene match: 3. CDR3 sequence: CASDRDPGANVLTF. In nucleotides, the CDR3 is TGTGCCAGCGACAGGGACCCTGGGGCCAACGTCCTGACTTTC.

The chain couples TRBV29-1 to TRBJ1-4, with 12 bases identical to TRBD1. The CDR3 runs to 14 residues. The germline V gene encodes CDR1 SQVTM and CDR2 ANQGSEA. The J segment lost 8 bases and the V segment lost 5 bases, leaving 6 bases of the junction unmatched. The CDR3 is CSVQGQGAKEKLFF. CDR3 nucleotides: TGCAGCGTTCAGGGACAGGGGGCGAAAGAAAAACTGTTTTTT. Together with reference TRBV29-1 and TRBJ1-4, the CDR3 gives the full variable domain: SAVISQKPSRDICQRGTSLTIQCQVDSQVTMMFWYRQQPGQSLTLIATANQGSEATYESGFVIDKFPISRPNLTFSTLTVSNMSPEDSSIYLCSVQGQGAKEKLFFGSGTQLSVL.

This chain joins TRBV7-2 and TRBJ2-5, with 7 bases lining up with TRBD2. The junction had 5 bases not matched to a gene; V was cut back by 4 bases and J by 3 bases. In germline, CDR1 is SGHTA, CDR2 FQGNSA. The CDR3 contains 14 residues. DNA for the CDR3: TGTGCCAGCAGCTGGGGAGGGGAAGAAGAGACCCAGTACTTC. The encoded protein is CASSWGGEEETQYF.

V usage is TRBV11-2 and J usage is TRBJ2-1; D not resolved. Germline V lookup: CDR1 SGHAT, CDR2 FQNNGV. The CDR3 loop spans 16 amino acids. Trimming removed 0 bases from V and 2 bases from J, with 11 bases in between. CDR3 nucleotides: TGTGCCAGCAGCTTAGATTTGAGAGACCCCTACAATGAGCAGTTCTTC. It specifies CASSLDLRDPYNEQFF.

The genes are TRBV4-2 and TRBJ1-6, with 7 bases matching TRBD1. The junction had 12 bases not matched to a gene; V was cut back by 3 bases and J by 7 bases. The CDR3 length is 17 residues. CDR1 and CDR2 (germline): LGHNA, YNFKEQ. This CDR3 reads CASSQILQGPRNSPLHF. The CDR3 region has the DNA TGTGCCAGCAGCCAGATCCTACAGGGGCCAAGGAATTCACCCCTCCACTTT.

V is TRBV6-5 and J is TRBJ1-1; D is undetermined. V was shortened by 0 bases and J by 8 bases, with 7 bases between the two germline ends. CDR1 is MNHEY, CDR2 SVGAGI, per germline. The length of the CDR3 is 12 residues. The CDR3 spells CASSYSRQEAFF. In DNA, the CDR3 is TGTGCCAGCAGTTACTCTCGGCAAGAAGCTTTCTTT.

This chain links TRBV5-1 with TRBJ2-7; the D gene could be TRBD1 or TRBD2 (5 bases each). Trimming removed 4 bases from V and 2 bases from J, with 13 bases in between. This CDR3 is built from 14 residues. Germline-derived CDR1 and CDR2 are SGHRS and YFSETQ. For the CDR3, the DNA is TGCGCCAGCAGCGTCGCCGGGGCTACCTACGAGCAGTACTTC. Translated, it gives CASSVAGATYEQYF.

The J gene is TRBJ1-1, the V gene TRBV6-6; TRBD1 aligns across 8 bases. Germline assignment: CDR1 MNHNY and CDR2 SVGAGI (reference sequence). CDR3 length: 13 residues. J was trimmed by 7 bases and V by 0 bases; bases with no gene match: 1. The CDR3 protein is CASSYSGQGEAFF. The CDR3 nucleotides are TGTGCCAGCAGTTACTCCGGACAGGGTGAAGCTTTCTTT.

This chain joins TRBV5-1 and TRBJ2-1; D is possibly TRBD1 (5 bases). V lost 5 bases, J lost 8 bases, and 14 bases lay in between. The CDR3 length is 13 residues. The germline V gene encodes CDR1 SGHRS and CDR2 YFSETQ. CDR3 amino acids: CASSKGQGYEQFF. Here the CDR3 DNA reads TGCGCCAGCAGTAAAGGGCAGGGCTATGAGCAGTTCTTC.

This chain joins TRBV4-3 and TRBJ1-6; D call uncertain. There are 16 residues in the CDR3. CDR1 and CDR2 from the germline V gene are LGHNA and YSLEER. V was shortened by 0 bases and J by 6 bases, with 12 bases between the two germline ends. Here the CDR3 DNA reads TGCGCCAGCAGCCAAGAAGCCTCCCATAGTAATTCACCCCTCCACTTT. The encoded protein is CASSQEASHSNSPLHF.

This chain's CDR3 is CASPSSYEQYF. Here the CDR3 DNA reads TGTGCCAGTCCCAGCTCCTACGAGCAGTACTTC. The rearrangement uses TRBV19 and TRBJ2-7; D is unclear. The CDR3 is 11 amino acids. CDR1 LNHDA and CDR2 SQIVND come from the germline V gene (reference sequence). V shed 8 bases and J shed 0 bases, with 5 bases lying between them.

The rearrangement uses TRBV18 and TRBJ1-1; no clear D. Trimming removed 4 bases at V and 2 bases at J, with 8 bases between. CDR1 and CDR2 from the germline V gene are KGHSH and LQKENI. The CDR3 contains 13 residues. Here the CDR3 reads CASSQEANTEAFF. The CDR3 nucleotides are TGTGCCAGCTCACAGGAGGCCAACACTGAAGCTTTCTTT.

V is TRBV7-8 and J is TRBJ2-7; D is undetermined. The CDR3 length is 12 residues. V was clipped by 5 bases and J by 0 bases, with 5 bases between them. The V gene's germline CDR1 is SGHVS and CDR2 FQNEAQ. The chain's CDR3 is CASSIRSYEQYF. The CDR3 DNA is TGTGCCAGCAGCATTCGCTCCTACGAGCAGTACTTC. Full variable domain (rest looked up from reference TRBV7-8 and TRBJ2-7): GAGVSQSPRYKVAKRGQDVALRCDPISGHVSLFWYQQALGQGPEFLTYFQNEAQLDKSGLPSDRFFAERPEGSVSTLKIQRTQQEDSAVYLCASSIRSYEQYFGPGTRLTVT.

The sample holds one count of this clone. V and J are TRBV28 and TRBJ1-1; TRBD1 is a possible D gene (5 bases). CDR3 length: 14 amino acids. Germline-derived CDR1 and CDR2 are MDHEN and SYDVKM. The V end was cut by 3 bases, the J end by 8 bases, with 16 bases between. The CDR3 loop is CASSLSQAGREAFF. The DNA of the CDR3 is TGTGCCAGCAGTTTGTCCCAGGCAGGGCGAGAAGCTTTCTTT.

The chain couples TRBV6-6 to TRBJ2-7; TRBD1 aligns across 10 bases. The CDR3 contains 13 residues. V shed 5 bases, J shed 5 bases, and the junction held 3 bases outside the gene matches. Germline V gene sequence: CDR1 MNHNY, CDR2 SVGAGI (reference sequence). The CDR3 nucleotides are TGTGCCAGCAGTGGACAGGGGGTCAACGAGCAGTACTTC. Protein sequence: CASSGQGVNEQYF.

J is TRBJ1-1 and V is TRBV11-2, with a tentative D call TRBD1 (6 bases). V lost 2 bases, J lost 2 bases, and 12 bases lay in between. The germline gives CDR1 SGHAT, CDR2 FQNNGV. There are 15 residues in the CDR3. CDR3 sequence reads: CASSLQRQANTEAFF. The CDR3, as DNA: TGTGCCAGCAGCTTACAACGACAGGCTAACACTGAAGCTTTCTTT.

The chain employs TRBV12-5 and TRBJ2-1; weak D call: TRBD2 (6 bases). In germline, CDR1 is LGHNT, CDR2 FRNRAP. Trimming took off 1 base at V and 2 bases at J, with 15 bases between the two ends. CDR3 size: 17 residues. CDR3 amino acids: CASGLGASAHTYNEQFF. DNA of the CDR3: TGTGCTAGTGGTTTGGGGGCTAGCGCCCATACCTACAATGAGCAGTTCTTC.

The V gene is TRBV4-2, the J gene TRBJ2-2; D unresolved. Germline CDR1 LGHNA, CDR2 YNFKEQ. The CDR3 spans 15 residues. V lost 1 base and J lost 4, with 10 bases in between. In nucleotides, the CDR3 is TGTGCCAGCAGCCAAGGTACGACCACCACCGGGGAGCTGTTTTTT. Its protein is CASSQGTTTTGELFF.

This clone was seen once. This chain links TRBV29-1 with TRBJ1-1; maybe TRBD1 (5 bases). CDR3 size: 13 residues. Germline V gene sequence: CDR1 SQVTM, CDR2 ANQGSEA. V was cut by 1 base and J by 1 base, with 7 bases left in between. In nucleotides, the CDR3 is TGCAGCGTTGAAGGGGGGGGGAACACTGAAGCTTTCTTT. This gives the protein CSVEGGGNTEAFF.

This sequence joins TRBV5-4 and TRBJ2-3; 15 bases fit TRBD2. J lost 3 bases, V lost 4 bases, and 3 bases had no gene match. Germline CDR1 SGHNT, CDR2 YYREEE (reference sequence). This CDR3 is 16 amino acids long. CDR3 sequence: CASSGGLAGGTDTQYF. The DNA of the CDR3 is TGTGCCAGCAGCGGGGGACTAGCGGGAGGAACAGATACGCAGTATTTT.